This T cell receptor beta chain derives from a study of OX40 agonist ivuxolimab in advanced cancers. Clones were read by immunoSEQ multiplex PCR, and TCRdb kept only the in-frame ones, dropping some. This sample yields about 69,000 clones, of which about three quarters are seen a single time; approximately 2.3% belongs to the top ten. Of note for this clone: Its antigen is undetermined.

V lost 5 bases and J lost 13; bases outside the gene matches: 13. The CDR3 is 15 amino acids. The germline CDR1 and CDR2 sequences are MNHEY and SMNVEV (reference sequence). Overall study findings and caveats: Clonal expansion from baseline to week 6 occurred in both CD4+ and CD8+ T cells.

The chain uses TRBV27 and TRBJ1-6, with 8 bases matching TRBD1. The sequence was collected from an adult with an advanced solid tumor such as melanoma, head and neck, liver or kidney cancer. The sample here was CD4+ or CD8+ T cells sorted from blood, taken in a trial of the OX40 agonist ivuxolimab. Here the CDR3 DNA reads TGTGCCAGCAGTCCCAACTCCGGACAGGGAGTTCCCCTCCACTTT. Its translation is CASSPNSGQGVPLHF.